This T cell receptor beta chain appears in the sequencing data of a study of cytomegalovirus exposure and HLA in healthy donors. Overall study context: Earlier sequencing of 150 million to 200 million T cells yielded under 120 million unique TCR beta sequences.

At sampling all donors were nominally healthy, likely with unrecorded immune exposures. The CDR3 covers 16 residues. The ends lost 3 bases at V and 5 bases at J; junction bases unmatched: 7. Per the germline V gene, CDR1 is KGHSH and CDR2 is LQKENI. With respect to this clone: Its antigen is not known.

Primers: 60 Vbeta forward and 13 Jbeta reverse. Libraries were prepared by immunoSEQ multiplex PCR; TCRdb keeps only in-frame clonotypes and omits some of them. The data show some 130,000 clones, and the top ten clones hold 1.5% to 2%. Broader study findings: Earlier analysis found most TCR beta V segments productive about 87% or about 30% of the time.

Source material: PBMCs. The sequence was collected from a man younger than 35 in good health and CMV-seronegative. The chain uses TRBV18 and TRBJ2-2; 9 bases align to TRBD2. The CDR3 coding sequence is TGTGCCAGCTCACCCCTAGTAGCGGGAGAAACCGGGGAGCTGTTTTTT. Amino acids: CASSPLVAGETGELFF.